This T cell receptor beta chain was identified in a study of Graves' ophthalmopathy and Graves' hyperthyroidism. Findings and caveats of the study: For separating ophthalmopathy from stable hyperthyroidism, a 13-signature model gave approximately 90% sensitivity and 65% to 82% specificity.

Worth noting for this clonotype: Antigen unknown.

V dropped 5 bases and J dropped 5; count of bases not matched to a gene: 7. The CDR3 has 14 residues. Germline CDR1 DFQATT, CDR2 SNEGSKA (reference sequence). RNA transcripts yielded amplified TCR beta CDR3 regions. Second-round multiplex PCR came after a first-round RT-PCR that employed HTBI primers. TCRdb used MiXCR to reprocess the multiplex PCR reads, holding one entry per CDR3 protein. The sample records about 740,000 distinct CDR3 sequences, 35% to 50% being singletons. This chain connects TRBV20-1 to TRBJ2-5, with 11 bases identical to TRBD1. Sequenced: peripheral blood. This sequence was found in an adult man with Graves' ophthalmopathy. The CDR3 is CSAWTGGMTETQYF. The CDR3 region has the DNA TGCAGTGCTTGGACAGGGGGCATGACGGAGACCCAGTACTTC.